The 30 T cell receptor beta chains below all came from one sample that was sequenced in a study of blood T cell repertoires in COVID-19. Data came from immunoSEQ multiplex PCR; TCRdb stores just in-frame clones and leaves some out. The sample records about 220,000 clones, roughly 83% being singletons. The sequenced material came from PBMCs or T cells enriched from blood (not recorded which). Receptors originate from a woman aged 40 to 55 with acute COVID-19.

In its sample, this clone was seen a few times. The rearrangement joins TRBV7-9 to TRBJ2-2; 7 nucleotides match TRBD1. The CDR3 loop spans 15 amino acids. V shed 5 bases, J shed 2 bases, and the junction held 5 bases outside the gene matches. CDR1 and CDR2 from the germline V gene are SEHNR and FQNEAQ (reference sequence). The CDR3 DNA follows: TGTGCCAGCAGCCCCCGGGACAGCAACACCGGGGAGCTGTTTTTT. As protein: CASSPRDSNTGELFF.

The chain recombines TRBV3-1 (or the pseudogene TRBV3-2) with TRBJ1-2; D remains ambiguous. V dropped 4 bases and J dropped 4 bases, with 4 bases sitting between them. The germline V gene encodes CDR1 LGHDT and CDR2 YNNKEL (reference sequence). The CDR3 has 11 residues. The CDR3 region is CASSPGYGYTF. As DNA, the CDR3 is TGTGCCAGCAGCCCCGGCTATGGCTACACCTTC.

This chain uses TRBV23-1 with TRBJ2-2, with a tentative D call TRBD2 (5 bases). TRBV23-1 qualifies as an ORF whose function is uncertain. The CDR3 is made up of 13 amino acids. V lost 4 bases and J 5 bases, leaving 8 bases between the germline ends. Here the CDR3 reads CASSRPGTGELFF. For the CDR3, the DNA is TGCGCCAGCAGTCGTCCGGGGACCGGGGAGCTGTTTTTT.

The J gene is TRBJ1-1, the V gene TRBV18; the D gene is possibly TRBD1 (6 bases). The CDR3 contains 14 residues. V was trimmed by 3 bases and J by 4 bases, leaving 12 bases between them. Germline V gives CDR1 KGHSH, CDR2 LQKENI. CDR3 DNA: TGTGCCAGCTCACCCTCGACAGGTGGCACTGAAGCTTTCTTT. It translates to CASSPSTGGTEAFF.

The rearrangement uses TRBV5-1 and TRBJ2-7; 12 bases fit TRBD1. V dropped 5 bases and J dropped 5; count of bases not matched to a gene: 5. Germline values: CDR1 SGHRS, CDR2 YFSETQ. This CDR3 region has 14 residues. In nucleotides, the CDR3 is TGCGCCAGCAGTGATGGGACAGGGGGCAACGAGCAGTACTTC. Its protein is CASSDGTGGNEQYF.

The chain employs TRBV12-5 and TRBJ1-2; possible D gene TRBD1, 6 bases. This CDR3 has 13 residues. Looked up from germline, CDR1 is LGHNT and CDR2 is FRNRAP. V gave up 3 bases and J gave up 6 bases, with 11 bases separating them. The CDR3 region is CASGFGGVDGYTF. DNA of the CDR3: TGTGCTAGTGGTTTTGGGGGCGTAGATGGCTACACCTTC.

The chain employs TRBV7-2 and TRBJ2-6, with D maybe TRBD1 (6 bases). Per the germline V gene, CDR1 is SGHTA and CDR2 is FQGNSA. The CDR3 contains 17 residues. V was cut by 5 bases and J by 0 bases, with 14 bases left in between. CDR3 in DNA: TGTGCCAGCAGCAGCAGGGGATTGGGCTCTGGGGCCAACGTCCTGACTTTC. This encodes CASSSRGLGSGANVLTF.

This clone was detected a few times. This sequence joins TRBV11-1 and TRBJ1-6; D perhaps matches TRBD1 (5 bases). V was shortened by 5 bases and J by 7 bases, with 15 bases between the two germline ends. This CDR3 spans 15 amino acids. Looked up from germline, CDR1 is SGHAT and CDR2 is FQDESV (reference sequence). The chain's CDR3 is CASSGDARENSPLHF. The CDR3 DNA reads as TGTGCCAGCAGCGGGGACGCCCGGGAGAATTCACCCCTCCACTTT.

V and J are TRBV9 and TRBJ1-1; no definite D call. The V gene's germline CDR1 is SGDLS and CDR2 YYNGEE. Between the trimmed V and J ends, which lost 1 base and 4 bases, there was a span of 11 bases. CDR3 size: 14 residues. CDR3 DNA: TGTGCCAGCAGCGTATCGGGAATGGGCACTGAAGCTTTCTTT. Translating gives CASSVSGMGTEAFF.

The sample holds a few counts of this clone. The rearrangement uses TRBV6-5 and TRBJ2-7; D possibly corresponds to TRBD2 (5 bases). V was pared by 8 bases and J by 7 bases, with 12 bases between. The CDR3 spans 11 residues. Germline V gene data show CDR1 as MNHEY and CDR2 as SVGAGI. The CDR3 reads CASANRGEQYF. DNA of the CDR3: TGTGCCAGCGCTAACCGAGGGGAGCAGTACTTC.

V and J are TRBV4-3 and TRBJ1-1; 9 bases fit TRBD1. CDR1 and CDR2 from the germline V gene are LGHNA and YSLEER. This CDR3 has 16 amino acids. With 0 bases clipped from V and 1 base from J, the junction kept 3 bases outside the gene matches. CDR3 amino acids: CASSQDPQGANTEAFF. The CDR3 DNA reads TGCGCCAGCAGCCAAGATCCACAGGGGGCGAACACTGAAGCTTTCTTT.

The J gene is TRBJ2-3, the V gene TRBV30; 7 nucleotides agree with TRBD1. J gave up 2 bases and V 4 bases, and 6 bases lay outside the gene matches. The CDR3 is 14 amino acids. The V gene's germline CDR1 is GTSNPN and CDR2 SVGIG (reference sequence). CDR3: CAWKKQGNTDTQYF. The CDR3, as DNA: TGTGCCTGGAAGAAACAGGGGAACACAGATACGCAGTATTTT. Based on the CDR3 plus reference TRBV30 and TRBJ2-3, the full variable domain is SQTIHQWPATLVQPVGSPLSLECTVEGTSNPNLYWYRQAAGRGLQLLFYSVGIGQISSEVPQNLSASRPQDRQFILSSKKLLLSDSGFYLCAWKKQGNTDTQYFGPGTRLTVL.

The rearrangement uses TRBV3-1 (or the pseudogene TRBV3-2) and TRBJ1-2; tentative D call: TRBD1 (6 bases). The CDR3 is 13 residues long. Germline V CDR1 and CDR2: LGHDT, YNNKEL (reference sequence). V was clipped by 5 bases and J by 3 bases, with 10 bases between them. CDR3 amino acids: CASSSTGHYGYTF. The CDR3 region has the DNA TGTGCCAGCAGCTCGACAGGCCACTATGGCTACACCTTC.

The chain combines TRBV9 with TRBJ2-1; 7 nucleotides line up with TRBD2. This CDR3 comprises 14 residues. The V and J ends lost 3 bases and 6 bases, in that order; junction bases with no gene match: 6. Germline CDR1 is SGDLS and CDR2 is YYNGEE. This CDR3 is CASSARTRPNEQFF. The CDR3 coding sequence is TGTGCCAGCAGCGCTCGGACTAGACCCAATGAGCAGTTCTTC.

The V gene is TRBV3-1 (or the pseudogene TRBV3-2), the J gene TRBJ2-7; TRBD1 matches at 7 bases. The germline V gene has CDR1 LGHDT and CDR2 YNNKEL (reference sequence). V dropped 4 bases and J dropped 3; count of bases not matched to a gene: 6. This CDR3 is built from 14 residues. CDR3 DNA: TGTGCCAGCAGCCTAACCGACAGGGACTACGAGCAGTACTTC. It yields the protein CASSLTDRDYEQYF.

J is TRBJ2-1 and V is TRBV7-9, with 8 bases aligning to TRBD2. From germline, CDR1 is SEHNR and CDR2 FQNEAQ (reference sequence). The CDR3 has 15 residues. With V trimmed by 3 bases and J by 9 bases, 10 bases remained unmatched. CDR3 amino acids: CASSFGGGPGGEQFF. The CDR3, as DNA: TGTGCCAGCAGCTTTGGCGGGGGGCCCGGGGGTGAGCAGTTCTTC.

V usage is TRBV19 and J usage is TRBJ1-5, with D perhaps matching TRBD1 (5 bases). This CDR3 has 12 residues. The germline V gene encodes CDR1 LNHDA and CDR2 SQIVND (reference sequence). V was cut by 6 bases and J by 2 bases, with 5 bases left in between. CDR3 amino acids: CASRQGNQPQHF. The CDR3 region has the DNA TGTGCCAGTAGACAGGGCAATCAGCCCCAGCATTTT.

The CDR3: CASSPQQGAYEQYF. The DNA of the CDR3 is TGTGCCAGCAGCCCCCAACAGGGGGCCTACGAGCAGTACTTC. The rearrangement links TRBV4-2 to TRBJ2-7; 8 positions agree with TRBD1. V trimming: 4 bases; J trimming: 2 bases; junction bases outside the gene matches: 4. The CDR3 totals 14 residues. The germline CDR1 and CDR2 sequences are LGHNA and YNFKEQ.

The chain is built from TRBV29-1 and TRBJ1-5; perhaps TRBD1 as D (5 bases). Looked up from germline, CDR1 is SQVTM and CDR2 is ANQGSEA. Trimming shortened V by 7 bases and J by 1 base, and 14 bases separated the two germline ends. This CDR3 has 14 amino acids. The CDR3 region is CSAGEGPSNQPQHF. DNA of the CDR3: TGCAGCGCCGGGGAGGGGCCAAGCAATCAGCCCCAGCATTTT.

The rearrangement links TRBV29-1 to TRBJ2-7; unclear D gene. The CDR3 extends over 12 amino acids. With 4 bases removed from V and 7 bases from J, the gap between germline ends came to 14 bases. Germline V gene sequence: CDR1 SQVTM, CDR2 ANQGSEA. CDR3 region: CSVGANLREQYF. The DNA of the CDR3 is TGCAGCGTTGGCGCTAATCTACGGGAGCAGTACTTC.

The V and J genes are TRBV3-1 (or the pseudogene TRBV3-2) and TRBJ2-7; possible D gene TRBD1, 6 bases. CDR3 length: 15 residues. Deletions cut 5 bases from V and 2 bases from J, with 16 bases between. Germline CDR1 is LGHDT and CDR2 is YNNKEL (reference sequence). The CDR3 is CASSAAGTQTYEQYF. The CDR3 region has the DNA TGTGCCAGCAGCGCCGCCGGGACACAGACCTACGAGCAGTACTTC.

The chain uses TRBV24-1 and TRBJ2-1, with D perhaps TRBD1 (7 bases). The germline V and J ends were trimmed by 7 bases and 2 bases, with 14 bases remaining between them. The CDR3 length is 15 residues. CDR1 KGHDR and CDR2 SFDVKD come from the germline V gene. CDR3 coding DNA: TGTGCCACCAGCCCTCAGGGGGGCGCCTACAATGAGCAGTTCTTC. Translation gives CATSPQGGAYNEQFF.

In this sample, this clone turned up a few times. The rearrangement links TRBV5-1 to TRBJ1-2, with 10 nucleotides matching TRBD1. The V gene end was trimmed by 7 bases and the J gene end by 5 bases; junction bases not matched to a gene: 8. Per the germline V gene, CDR1 is SGHRS and CDR2 is YFSETQ. This CDR3 is built from 14 residues. CDR3 sequence reads: CASGLPGQGYGYTF. In nucleotides, the CDR3 is TGCGCCAGCGGACTACCGGGACAGGGGTATGGCTACACCTTC.

The chain uses TRBV6-2 or TRBV6-3 and TRBJ2-6, with a tentative D call TRBD2 (6 bases). Looked up from germline, CDR1 is MNHEY and CDR2 is SVGEGT. CDR3 size: 17 residues. V lost 5 bases and J 0 bases, leaving 14 bases between the germline ends. The CDR3 DNA is TGTGCCAGCAGTCATAGCGGATCACTCTCTGGGGCCAACGTCCTGACTTTC. Protein sequence: CASSHSGSLSGANVLTF.

The CDR3 bases are TGTGCCAGCAGTGCAGGGCTCCGTGACGCAGATACGCAGTATTTT. Amino acid sequence: CASSAGLRDADTQYF. The gene calls are TRBV2 and TRBJ2-3; possible D gene TRBD1, 5 bases. The CDR3 runs to 15 residues. Deletions cut 4 bases from V and 4 bases from J, with 15 bases between. Germline V gene sequence: CDR1 SNHLY, CDR2 FYNNEI.

The chain uses TRBV14 and TRBJ1-4, with D possibly matching TRBD1 (6 bases). The germline gives CDR1 SGHDN, CDR2 FVKESK. CDR3 length: 12 amino acids. Trimming left V 4 bases short and J 16 bases short, with 16 bases between. The CDR3 sequence: CASSLSTGQAFF. CDR3 coding DNA: TGTGCCAGCAGCCTAAGTACGGGACAAGCGTTTTTT.

The V gene is TRBV12-3 or TRBV12-4, the J gene TRBJ2-3; D unresolved. This CDR3 contains 13 residues. Trimming removed 6 bases at V and 4 bases at J, with 11 bases between. CDR3 nucleotides: TGTGCCAGCAGAACCTACTCGGCAGATACGCAGTATTTT. Amino acids: CASRTYSADTQYF.

The V and J genes are TRBV19 and TRBJ1-5; a possible D gene is TRBD1 (5 bases). This CDR3 has 15 amino acids. Germline CDR1 is LNHDA and CDR2 is SQIVND (reference sequence). Trimming removed 6 bases at V and 2 bases at J, with 14 bases between. CDR3 sequence (DNA): TGTGCCAGTAGAAACCAGGGTTTCGGCAATCAGCCCCAGCATTTT. This encodes CASRNQGFGNQPQHF.

The chain couples TRBV4-1 to TRBJ1-2, with D unresolved. From germline, CDR1 is MGHRA and CDR2 YSYEKL. The CDR3 runs to 13 residues. V was shortened by 1 base and J by 2 bases, with 5 bases between the two germline ends. CDR3 in amino acids: CASSQVTNYGYTF. The CDR3 nucleotides are TGCGCCAGCAGCCAAGTGACAAACTATGGCTACACCTTC.

The rearrangement links TRBV29-1 to TRBJ2-3; 12 positions match TRBD2. Germline loops: CDR1 SQVTM, CDR2 ANQGSEA. Unmatched junction bases numbered 3, after V lost 7 bases and J lost 1 base. The CDR3 sequence is 14 residues long. DNA for the CDR3: TGCAGCGCCGCTAGCGGGAGGGGCACAGATACGCAGTATTTT. Translation gives CSAASGRGTDTQYF.